This entry lists 2 T cell receptor beta chains sequenced from one sample in a study of Ad26.COV2.S vaccination and SARS-CoV-2 variants. Assay used: immunoSEQ multiplex PCR; TCRdb lists only in-frame clones, some missing. The table records more than 300,000 clones, about 86% of them present only once. The treatment denotes: about 20 received Ad26.COV2.S at low or high dose, single or two shots; five or six received placebo; per-sample allocation not given. The samples date from day 63 after the first vaccine or placebo injection. The sample here was peripheral blood, taken in a trial of Ad26.COV2.S vaccine versus placebo. The receptors were sampled from a person between 18 and 65 years old who received the Ad26.COV2.S COVID-19 vaccine or a placebo.

This chain joins TRBV5-1 and TRBJ2-1, with 7 positions matching TRBD2. The germline V gene has CDR1 SGHRS and CDR2 YFSETQ. This CDR3 spans 15 amino acids. With 3 bases clipped from V and 3 bases from J, the junction kept 6 bases outside the gene matches. Here the CDR3 reads CASSSGLAVYNEQFF. Written as DNA, the CDR3 is TGCGCCAGCAGCTCGGGGCTAGCGGTCTACAATGAGCAGTTCTTC.

CDR3 sequence: CASSEGPRIYNEQFF. CDR3 DNA: TGTGCCAGTAGTGAGGGACCCAGGATATACAATGAGCAGTTCTTC. This chain links TRBV19 with TRBJ2-1; D is possibly TRBD1 or TRBD2 (5 bases each). Germline V gene sequence: CDR1 LNHDA, CDR2 SQIVND (reference sequence). The CDR3 contains 15 residues. Trimming left V 5 bases short and J 4 bases short, with 15 bases between.